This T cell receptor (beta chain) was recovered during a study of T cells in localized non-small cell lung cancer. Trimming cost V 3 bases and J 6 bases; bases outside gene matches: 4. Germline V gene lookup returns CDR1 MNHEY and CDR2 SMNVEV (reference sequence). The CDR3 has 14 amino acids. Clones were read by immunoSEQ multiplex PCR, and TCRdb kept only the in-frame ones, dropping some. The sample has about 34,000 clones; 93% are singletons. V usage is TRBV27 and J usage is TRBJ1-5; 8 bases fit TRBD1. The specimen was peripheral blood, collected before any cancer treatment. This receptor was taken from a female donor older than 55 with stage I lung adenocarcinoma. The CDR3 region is CASSLDREVQPQHF. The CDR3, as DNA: TGTGCCAGCAGTTTGGACAGGGAGGTTCAGCCCCAGCATTTT.